This entry lists 22 T cell receptor beta chains sequenced from one sample in a study of shared clonotypes between healthy human individuals (TCRdb year 2020). CD8 naive samples were CD45RO-negative cells positively selected for CCR7, giving a CD45RA+CCR7+ population that excluded TemRA cells. The method was the immunoSEQ multiplex PCR assay. Entries here come from immuneACCESS through TCRdb and include only in-frame sequences with V and J called. Some clones fail to appear in such tables; in the studies checked, an unresolved V gene covers under half of the shortfall, and the cause of the remainder is unknown. For this sample there are roughly 2,000,000 clones; roughly 95% appear just once. The biggest ten clones account for 0.95% to 1.5% of the sample. Sequencing was performed on naive CD8+ T cells sorted from blood. The label giving this sample's cell subset or site can be read as: CD45RA+CCR7+. These receptors were obtained from a man younger than 35 in good health.

V and J are TRBV4-1 and TRBJ2-7; D gene unclear. CDR3 length: 15 residues. Trimming shortened V by 4 bases and J by 2 bases, and 15 bases separated the two germline ends. The germline V gene has CDR1 MGHRA and CDR2 YSYEKL. The CDR3 sequence: CASSLLRSSAYEQYF. CDR3 nucleotides: TGCGCCAGCAGCCTCCTCCGGTCCTCGGCCTACGAGCAGTACTTC.

The chain recombines TRBV14 with TRBJ2-1; the match to TRBD2 covers 11 bases. CDR3 length: 17 residues. After removal of 4 bases from V and 1 base from J, the junction contained 6 bases not matched to a gene. Germline lookup yields CDR1 SGHDN and CDR2 FVKESK. The chain's CDR3 is CASSPTTSGGSYNEQFF. CDR3 bases: TGTGCCAGCAGCCCCACTACTAGCGGGGGTTCCTACAATGAGCAGTTCTTC.

The chain couples TRBV29-1 to TRBJ2-3; tentatively, D is TRBD2 (5 bases). This CDR3 contains 15 residues. CDR1 and CDR2 (germline): SQVTM, ANQGSEA. Trimming removed 6 bases at V and 1 base at J, with 17 bases between. CDR3 region: CSVPGLTRGTDTQYF. CDR3 nucleotides: TGCAGCGTCCCCGGACTTACTCGGGGCACAGATACGCAGTATTTT.

The chain recombines TRBV19 with TRBJ2-6, with 7 bases identical to TRBD2. V gave up 5 bases and J gave up 4 bases; unmatched junction bases: 8. The CDR3 extends over 16 amino acids. The germline V gene encodes CDR1 LNHDA and CDR2 SQIVND (reference sequence). Here the CDR3 reads CASSPRGGFGANVLTF. The CDR3 region has the DNA TGTGCCAGTAGTCCAAGGGGAGGGTTCGGGGCCAACGTCCTGACTTTC.

The CDR3 sequence is CASSLAQGATEAFF. CDR3 in DNA: TGTGCCAGCAGCTTAGCCCAGGGGGCCACTGAAGCTTTCTTT. V gene TRBV7-6 combines with J gene TRBJ1-1; 8 bases agree with TRBD1. CDR3 length: 14 amino acids. Trimming cost V 0 bases and J 4 bases; bases outside gene matches: 1. Germline CDR1 SGHVS, CDR2 FNYEAQ.

The table lists this clone with a few counts. The chain combines TRBV28 with TRBJ1-2; a weak D match, TRBD1 (6 bases). The V gene's germline CDR1 is MDHEN and CDR2 SYDVKM. Trimming stripped 4 bases from V and 6 bases from J, with 18 bases between. The CDR3 is 15 residues long. In nucleotides, the CDR3 is TGTGCCAGCAGTTCGACGGACAGTCGAATCGATGGCTACACCTTC. Translation gives CASSSTDSRIDGYTF.

The chain has TRBV7-9 and TRBJ2-3; 9 bases are shared with TRBD1. The CDR3 covers 13 residues. V trimming: 6 bases; J trimming: 11 bases; junction bases outside the gene matches: 9. Germline CDR1 SEHNR, CDR2 FQNEAQ (reference sequence). The CDR3 DNA reads TGTGCCAGCAGTGAGATAACAGGGGGCAAGCAGTATTTT. Translated, it gives CASSEITGGKQYF.

The CDR3 here is CASSLSASGGNYEQYF. CDR3 nucleotides: TGCGCCAGCAGCTTGTCTGCTAGCGGGGGAAACTACGAGCAGTACTTC. The chain combines TRBV5-1 with TRBJ2-7; 10 bases match TRBD2. The CDR3 has 16 amino acids. Germline lookup yields CDR1 SGHRS and CDR2 YFSETQ. V shed 1 base, J shed 3 bases, and the junction held 7 bases outside the gene matches.

The chain joins TRBV29-1 to TRBJ1-2, with D hard to call. The germline CDR1 and CDR2 sequences are SQVTM and ANQGSEA. CDR3 length: 15 residues. V gave up 5 bases and J gave up 4 bases, with 20 bases separating them. CDR3 residues: CSVSPPMDPSYGYTF. The CDR3 DNA reads as TGCAGCGTTTCCCCTCCAATGGACCCCAGCTATGGCTACACCTTC.

The V and J genes are TRBV7-2 and TRBJ2-7, with 7 positions matching TRBD2. Germline lookup yields CDR1 SGHTA and CDR2 FQGNSA. The V segment lost 4 bases and the J segment 2 bases; nucleotides outside the gene matches: 8. The CDR3 extends over 15 amino acids. The CDR3 here is CASSSPGLKPYEQYF. The CDR3 DNA reads as TGTGCCAGCAGCTCGCCGGGACTAAAGCCCTACGAGCAGTACTTC.

V gene TRBV6-5 combines with J gene TRBJ1-1; 7 bases are shared with TRBD1. CDR1 MNHEY and CDR2 SVGAGI come from the germline V gene. V trimming: 2 bases; J trimming: 5 bases; junction bases outside the gene matches: 11. The CDR3 has 16 residues. Here the CDR3 reads CASSYVEQGPGTEAFF. CDR3 sequence (DNA): TGTGCCAGCAGTTACGTAGAACAGGGGCCGGGTACTGAAGCTTTCTTT.

The CDR3 is CASSHELGQPQHF. In DNA form, the CDR3 reads TGTGCCAGCAGCCACGAACTGGGACAGCCCCAGCATTTT. V is TRBV27 and J is TRBJ1-5; the D is unclear. The CDR3 totals 13 residues. The germline gives CDR1 MNHEY, CDR2 SMNVEV (reference sequence). Trimming left V 6 bases short and J 7 bases short, with 13 bases between.

The chain recombines TRBV2 with TRBJ1-1; no clear D. With 3 bases removed from V and 4 bases from J, the gap between germline ends came to 12 bases. Germline V gene lookup returns CDR1 SNHLY and CDR2 FYNNEI. The CDR3 sequence is 14 residues long. CDR3 sequence: CASSDPAVLTEAFF. CDR3 nucleotide sequence: TGTGCCAGCAGTGATCCAGCAGTTCTCACTGAAGCTTTCTTT.

The chain carries TRBV28 and TRBJ1-1, with D possibly matching TRBD1 (6 bases). The CDR3 runs to 13 residues. Trimming shortened V by 6 bases and J by 4 bases, and 12 bases separated the two germline ends. From germline, CDR1 is MDHEN and CDR2 SYDVKM. The CDR3 DNA follows: TGTGCCAGCAGACAGGGCGCGAGCACTGAAGCTTTCTTT. The encoded protein is CASRQGASTEAFF.

The chain has TRBV6-6 and TRBJ2-1; possible D gene TRBD1, 5 bases. The CDR3 has 14 amino acids. Germline CDR1 reads MNHNY; CDR2 reads SVGAGI (reference sequence). Trimming cost V 5 bases and J 3 bases, with 11 bases left between them. CDR3 bases: TGTGCCAGCAGTGACTTAGACAGCTACAATGAGCAGTTCTTC. Amino acids: CASSDLDSYNEQFF.

The chain carries TRBV5-1 and TRBJ2-7; 8 positions match TRBD1. This CDR3 contains 15 residues. Germline V CDR1 and CDR2: SGHRS, YFSETQ. The ends lost 0 bases at V and 4 bases at J; junction bases unmatched: 6. The DNA for the CDR3 is TGCGCCAGCAGCTTGGACCGACAGGGGTGGTACGAGCAGTACTTC. Translation gives CASSLDRQGWYEQYF.

V usage is TRBV9 and J usage is TRBJ1-3; D is possibly TRBD1 (6 bases). Germline values: CDR1 SGDLS, CDR2 YYNGEE. This CDR3 spans 17 amino acids. The V and J ends lost 3 bases and 2 bases respectively, with 18 bases between them. The CDR3 loop is CASSDSPVAGAGNTIYF. CDR3 coding DNA: TGTGCCAGCAGCGACTCTCCTGTGGCAGGGGCTGGAAACACCATATATTTT.

The rearrangement links TRBV4-1 to TRBJ1-5, with unresolved D. Germline-derived CDR1 and CDR2 are MGHRA and YSYEKL. V shed 1 base and J shed 0 bases, with 7 bases lying between them. The CDR3 totals 15 residues. Here the CDR3 DNA reads TGCGCCAGCAGCCAAGCGAAAACTAGCAATCAGCCCCAGCATTTT. This codes for CASSQAKTSNQPQHF.

The gene calls are TRBV5-4 and TRBJ1-2, with 10 nucleotides matching TRBD1. V lost 4 bases to trimming and J lost 4 bases; unmatched junction nucleotides: 7. The CDR3 contains 15 residues. Germline V gene lookup returns CDR1 SGHNT and CDR2 YYREEE (reference sequence). For the CDR3, the DNA is TGTGCCAGCAGCGCGAGGACAGGGGGTCGCTATGGCTACACCTTC. It specifies CASSARTGGRYGYTF.

As to this clone: Other DNA sequences in this sample translate to the same CDR3. This rearrangement joins TRBV5-6 to TRBJ1-2; D is unclear. The CDR3 runs to 14 residues. V lost 4 bases, J lost 5 bases, and 15 bases lay in between. CDR1 and CDR2 (germline): SGHDT, YYEEEE. CDR3: CASSLGTGDYGYTF. Written as DNA, the CDR3 is TGTGCCAGCAGCCTTGGCACGGGAGATTATGGCTACACCTTC.

The rearrangement uses TRBV19 and TRBJ2-7; a possible D gene is TRBD2 (6 bases). V lost 0 bases and J 0 bases, leaving 12 bases between the germline ends. The V gene's germline CDR1 is LNHDA and CDR2 SQIVND (reference sequence). This CDR3 is 16 amino acids long. DNA of the CDR3: TGTGCCAGTAGTATAGATCTGGAAGCGGGCTCCTACGAGCAGTACTTC. Translation gives CASSIDLEAGSYEQYF.

The chain combines TRBV29-1 with TRBJ2-1; TRBD2 agrees at 14 bases. Trimming removed 6 bases from V and 7 bases from J; junction bases left unmatched: 11. The CDR3 is made up of 16 amino acids. Germline V gives CDR1 SQVTM, CDR2 ANQGSEA. The CDR3 sequence is CSVAGTSGGPENEQFF. In DNA form, the CDR3 reads TGCAGCGTCGCCGGGACTAGCGGGGGACCGGAGAATGAGCAGTTCTTC.